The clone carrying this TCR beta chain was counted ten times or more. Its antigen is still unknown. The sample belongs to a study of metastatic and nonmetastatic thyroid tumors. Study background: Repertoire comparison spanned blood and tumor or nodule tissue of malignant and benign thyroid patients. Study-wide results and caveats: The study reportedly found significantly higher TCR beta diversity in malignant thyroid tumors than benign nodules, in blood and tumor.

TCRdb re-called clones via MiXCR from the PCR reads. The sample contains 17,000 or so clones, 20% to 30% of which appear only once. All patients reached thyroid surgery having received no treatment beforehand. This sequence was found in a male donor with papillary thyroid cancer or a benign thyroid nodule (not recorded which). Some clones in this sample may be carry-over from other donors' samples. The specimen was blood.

The CDR3 DNA reads as TGTGCCAGCAGCCTGACAACCATGAACACTGAAGCTTTCTTT. Its protein product is CASSLTTMNTEAFF. V usage is TRBV3-1 and J usage is TRBJ1-1, with D unclear. Germline V gene sequence: CDR1 LGHDT, CDR2 YNNKEL (reference sequence). V lost 4 bases and J lost 0, with 9 bases in between. The CDR3 sequence is 14 residues long.